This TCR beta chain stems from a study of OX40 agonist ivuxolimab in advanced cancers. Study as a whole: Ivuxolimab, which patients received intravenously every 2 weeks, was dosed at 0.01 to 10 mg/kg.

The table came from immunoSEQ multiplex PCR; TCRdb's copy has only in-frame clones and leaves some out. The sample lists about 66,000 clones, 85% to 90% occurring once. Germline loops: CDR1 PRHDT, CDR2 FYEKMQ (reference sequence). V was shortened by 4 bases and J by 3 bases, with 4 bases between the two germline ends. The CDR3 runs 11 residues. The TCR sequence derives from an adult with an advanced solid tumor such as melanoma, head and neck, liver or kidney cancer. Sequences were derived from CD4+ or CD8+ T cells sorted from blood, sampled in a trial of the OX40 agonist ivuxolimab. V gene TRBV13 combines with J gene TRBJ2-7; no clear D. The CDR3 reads CASSSGYEQYF. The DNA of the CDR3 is TGTGCCAGCAGCTCTGGCTACGAGCAGTACTTC.